This T cell receptor (beta chain) is drawn from a study of beta chain features in type 1 diabetes. Many counts were recorded for this clone. Its antigen is not identified. Study-wide points: HLA effects on TCRB rearrangement stayed unresolved here.

Germline values: CDR1 SGHDN, CDR2 FVKESK. Trimming stripped 2 bases from V and 1 base from J, with 7 bases between. CDR3 size: 14 residues. Each of the CD4+ naive, central memory, regulatory and stem cell-like memory populations was sorted via CD45RO/CCR7/CD25/CD127/CD95/CD27. Sorted cells reached over 95% purity in every population. Expressed TCRB transcripts got sequenced, as all isolated RNA was reverse transcribed. This table comes from immunoSEQ multiplex PCR, and its TCRdb copy is limited to in-frame clones, with some not included. The sample records roughly 150,000 clones, around 10% being singletons.

This rearrangement joins TRBV14 to TRBJ2-3; maybe TRBD2 (5 bases). This receptor was taken from a man aged 18 to 30 in good health. The sample taken for sequencing was central memory CD4+ T cells from blood. The CDR3 loop is CASSQTRRTDTQYF. The CDR3 region has the DNA TGTGCCAGCAGCCAAACTAGGCGCACAGATACGCAGTATTTT.